The clone carrying this TCR beta chain was counted ten times or more. Its antigen is unidentified. This record comes from a study of T cells in Graves' hyperthyroidism and ophthalmopathy. Study-level results: Ophthalmopathy cases were set apart from stable hyperthyroidism by a 13 V-J model.

The TCR beta CDR3 regions underwent amplification using RNA transcripts as the source. The HTBI primer set served for first-round RT-PCR of the TCR CDR3. MiXCR was run by TCRdb on the multiplex PCR reads, yielding one entry per CDR3 protein. The table lists some 500,000 distinct CDR3 sequences, around 14% of them singletons. Hyperthyroidism had been newly diagnosed in patients aged 18 to 65, and its duration was under 2 months. Used for diagnoses were clinical symptoms, serum thyroxine and TRAb, thyroid ultrasound and orbital computed tomography. The clonotype was recovered from a woman younger than 35 with Graves' hyperthyroidism. The source material was blood.

The CDR3 nucleotides are TGTGCCAGCAGCGCGGGACAAAGCAATCAGCCCCAGCATTTT. Protein sequence: CASSAGQSNQPQHF. The chain combines TRBV9 with TRBJ1-5; a possible D gene is TRBD1 (6 bases). CDR3 length equals 14 residues. Germline V gene lookup returns CDR1 SGDLS and CDR2 YYNGEE. V lost 3 bases, J lost 1 base, and 8 bases lay in between. The full variable domain, in which reference TRBV9 and TRBJ1-5 provide the parts outside the CDR3, is DSGVTQTPKHLITATGQRVTLRCSPRSGDLSVYWYQQSLDQGLQFLIQYYNGEERAKGNILERFSAQQFPDLHSELNLSSLELGDSALYFCASSAGQSNQPQHFGDGTRLSIL.